The 17 T cell receptor beta chains below were found in one sample sequenced in a study of cytomegalovirus exposure and HLA in healthy donors. PCR employed 60 Vbeta and 13 Jbeta primers. The table came from immunoSEQ multiplex PCR; TCRdb's copy has only in-frame clones and leaves some out. The sample lists 95,000 to 110,000 clones; around 73% were seen once. The sample consisted of PBMCs. These receptors originate from a man aged 25-45 years in good health and CMV-seronegative.

The chain joins TRBV5-5 to TRBJ2-4, with 9 bases that match TRBD2. Per the germline V gene, CDR1 is SGHKS and CDR2 is YYEKEE (reference sequence). V lost 0 bases to trimming and J lost 2 bases; unmatched junction nucleotides: 6. The CDR3 runs to 17 residues. CDR3 sequence: CASSLEAGGLTKNIQYF. In nucleotides, the CDR3 is TGTGCCAGCAGCTTGGAGGCGGGAGGGTTAACCAAAAACATTCAGTACTTC.

The rearrangement joins TRBV5-1 to TRBJ2-7; 9 nucleotides agree with TRBD1. V was clipped by 4 bases and J by 5 bases; unmatched bases: 7. CDR1 is SGHRS and CDR2 is YFSETQ in the germline V gene. This CDR3 has 14 amino acids. The CDR3 sequence: CASSEGTGWNEQYF. The DNA for the CDR3 is TGCGCCAGCAGCGAAGGGACAGGGTGGAACGAGCAGTACTTC.

The chain recombines TRBV14 with TRBJ2-3; possibly TRBD2 for D (6 bases). V gave up 6 bases and J gave up 2 bases, with 12 bases separating them. This CDR3 is built from 14 residues. The germline V gene has CDR1 SGHDN and CDR2 FVKESK. The DNA for the CDR3 is TGTGCCAGCAGTTTCGCGGGGATCACAGATACGCAGTATTTT. Its translation is CASSFAGITDTQYF. The entire variable domain, with the rest obtained from reference TRBV14 and TRBJ2-3, is as follows: EAGVTQFPSHSVIEKGQTVTLRCDPISGHDNLYWYRRVMGKEIKFLLHFVKESKQDESGMPNNRFLAERTGGTYSTLKVQPAELEDSGVYFCASSFAGITDTQYFGPGTRLTVL.

This sequence joins TRBV27 and TRBJ1-1; unclear D gene. The V end lost 3 bases, the J end lost 4 bases, and 15 bases lay between the germline ends. The CDR3 is 15 amino acids. The V gene's germline CDR1 is MNHEY and CDR2 SMNVEV (reference sequence). For the CDR3, the DNA is TGTGCCAGCAGTTTGAAGGGAGCGGCGGTCACTGAAGCTTTCTTT. Amino acid sequence: CASSLKGAAVTEAFF.

V usage is TRBV11-2 and J usage is TRBJ2-5; D is perhaps TRBD2 (6 bases). Deletions cut 5 bases from V and 5 bases from J, with 12 bases between. Per the germline V gene, CDR1 is SGHAT and CDR2 is FQNNGV. The CDR3 runs 13 residues. The CDR3 sequence is CASSRDWRETQYF. Here the CDR3 DNA reads TGTGCCAGCAGCCGGGACTGGAGGGAGACCCAGTACTTC.

The V call is TRBV27, the J call TRBJ2-7; possibly TRBD2 for D (7 bases). V was clipped by 2 bases and J by 2 bases, with 16 bases between them. Germline V gene data show CDR1 as MNHEY and CDR2 as SMNVEV (reference sequence). This CDR3 has 16 residues. CDR3 residues: CASSLETGLAAYEQYF. The CDR3 DNA follows: TGTGCCAGCAGTTTAGAAACAGGGCTAGCGGCCTACGAGCAGTACTTC.

CDR3: CASSIGGWETEAFF. CDR3 bases: TGTGCCAGTAGTATTGGGGGCTGGGAAACTGAAGCTTTCTTT. This chain links TRBV19 with TRBJ1-1; a possible D gene is TRBD1 (6 bases). CDR3 length: 14 amino acids. Trimming shortened V by 3 bases and J by 5 bases, and 13 bases separated the two germline ends. The V gene's germline CDR1 is LNHDA and CDR2 SQIVND (reference sequence). The full variable domain, rest sourced from reference TRBV19 and TRBJ1-1, is DGGITQSPKYLFRKEGQNVTLSCEQNLNHDAMYWYRQDPGQGLRLIYYSQIVNDFQKGDIAEGYSVSREKKESFPLTVTSAQKNPTAFYLCASSIGGWETEAFFGQGTRLTVV.

The chain links TRBV29-1 to TRBJ2-1, with a tentative D call TRBD2 (5 bases). The CDR3 runs to 12 residues. Trimming took off 7 bases at V and 6 bases at J, with 13 bases between the two ends. The V gene's germline CDR1 is SQVTM and CDR2 ANQGSEA. The CDR3 coding sequence is TGCAGCGCTGCCGGCGGGCCCAATGAGCAGTTCTTC. This codes for CSAAGGPNEQFF.

The chain carries TRBV9 and TRBJ1-4, with 9 nucleotides matching TRBD1. CDR3 length equals 16 residues. V was pared by 4 bases and J by 3 bases, with 7 bases of the junction left unmatched. From germline, CDR1 is SGDLS and CDR2 YYNGEE. The CDR3 loop reads CASSPGTGPSNEKLFF. CDR3 DNA: TGTGCCAGCAGCCCCGGGACAGGGCCTTCTAATGAAAAACTGTTTTTT.

The chain links TRBV5-1 to TRBJ2-5; the D gene is possibly TRBD1 (6 bases). Germline lookup yields CDR1 SGHRS and CDR2 YFSETQ. The CDR3 is 15 residues long. The V gene lost 3 bases and the J gene lost 3 bases, with 15 bases spanning the gap. This chain's CDR3 is CASSSAGTSKETQYF. CDR3 nucleotide sequence: TGCGCCAGCAGCTCAGCCGGGACATCGAAAGAGACCCAGTACTTC. The whole variable domain, remainder taken from reference TRBV5-1 and TRBJ2-5, is KAGVTQTPRYLIKTRGQQVTLSCSPISGHRSVSWYQQTPGQGLQFLFEYFSETQRNKGNFPGRFSGRQFSNSRSEMNVSTLELGDSALYLCASSSAGTSKETQYFGPGTRLLVL.

J is TRBJ2-3 and V is TRBV7-6; 8 nucleotides match TRBD2. The V gene's germline CDR1 is SGHVS and CDR2 FNYEAQ. The CDR3 totals 17 residues. Germline trimming cut 5 bases from V and 1 base from J; bases unmatched to any gene: 11. In DNA form, the CDR3 reads TGTGCCAGCAGCCAGGCCCCACCGCGGGGGGGCACAGATACGCAGTATTTT. This encodes CASSQAPPRGGTDTQYF.

The chain carries TRBV2 and TRBJ1-2; a weak D match, TRBD1 (6 bases). The V end lost 10 bases, the J end lost 7 bases, and 13 bases lay between the germline ends. The CDR3 sequence is 11 residues long. CDR1 and CDR2 from the germline V gene are SNHLY and FYNNEI. The CDR3 reads CAIRQARGYTF. Here the CDR3 DNA reads TGTGCCATCAGACAGGCGCGTGGCTACACCTTC. Together with reference TRBV2 and TRBJ1-2, the CDR3 gives the full variable domain: EPEVTQTPSHQVTQMGQEVILRCVPISNHLYFYWYRQILGQKVEFLVSFYNNEISEKSEIFDDQFSVERPDGSNFTLKIRSTKLEDSAMYFCAIRQARGYTFGSGTRLTVV.

The CDR3 protein is CASSLSSLAGETQYF. The CDR3 DNA follows: TGTGCCAGCAGTTTATCCTCTTTAGCGGGGGAGACCCAGTACTTC. The gene calls are TRBV28 and TRBJ2-5; 8 bases agree with TRBD2. The CDR3 is 15 residues long. V shed 1 base and J 5 bases; nucleotides not matched to a gene: 6. Germline CDR1 MDHEN, CDR2 SYDVKM.

The chain couples TRBV30 to TRBJ2-7, with D tentatively TRBD1 (5 bases). The germline V and J ends were trimmed by 0 bases and 3 bases, with 9 bases remaining between them. In germline, CDR1 is GTSNPN, CDR2 SVGIG (reference sequence). CDR3 size: 13 residues. The CDR3 DNA is TGTGCCTGGAGTGTAGACAGAAGCTACGAGCAGTACTTC. Its protein is CAWSVDRSYEQYF.

This chain joins TRBV2 and TRBJ2-3; 14 bases match TRBD2. This CDR3 region has 17 residues. The ends lost 4 bases at V and 0 bases at J; junction bases unmatched: 3. Germline loops: CDR1 SNHLY, CDR2 FYNNEI. CDR3 residues: CASSGLAGGGSTDTQYF. Written as DNA, the CDR3 is TGTGCCAGCAGTGGACTAGCGGGAGGGGGGAGCACAGATACGCAGTATTTT.

The chain combines TRBV4-1 with TRBJ2-7, with TRBD2 identical over 11 bases. Germline trimming cut 0 bases from V and 3 bases from J; bases unmatched to any gene: 10. CDR1 is MGHRA and CDR2 is YSYEKL in the germline V gene. CDR3 length: 18 residues. CDR3 sequence: CASSQDNPGTSGFYEQYF. The CDR3 DNA follows: TGCGCCAGCAGCCAAGACAATCCTGGGACTAGCGGATTCTACGAGCAGTACTTC.

This chain uses TRBV14 with TRBJ2-1; 15 nucleotides agree with TRBD2. V shed 0 bases, J shed 8 bases, and the junction held 5 bases outside the gene matches. CDR3 length: 17 residues. Germline V gene sequence: CDR1 SGHDN, CDR2 FVKESK. The CDR3 DNA reads TGTGCCAGCAGCCAAGACCCTGGACTAGCGGGGGGGTATGAGCAGTTCTTC. Encoded protein: CASSQDPGLAGGYEQFF.